Sequencing of this TCR beta chain was carried out in a study of CD8 T cells in Susac syndrome. Trimming removed 0 bases from V and 2 bases from J; junction bases left unmatched: 8. CDR1 is MNHEY, CDR2 SVGAGI, per germline. The CDR3 runs 18 residues. Random-hexamer reverse transcription was applied to 0.5 to 1 ug RNA. TCRdb re-derived calls from the immunoSEQ multiplex PCR reads in MiXCR, one entry per CDR3 protein. The table shows about 440,000 distinct CDR3 sequences, with 85% occurring only once. The specimen sequenced was CD8+ T cells from PBMCs. The J gene is TRBJ1-4, the V gene TRBV6-5; TRBD1 matches 8 bases. The sequence was obtained from a human donor with multiple sclerosis. The CDR3 DNA is TGTGCCAGCAGTTACTCGGTGGCAGGGGGCGCGACTAATGAAAAACTGTTTTTT. Encoded protein: CASSYSVAGGATNEKLFF.